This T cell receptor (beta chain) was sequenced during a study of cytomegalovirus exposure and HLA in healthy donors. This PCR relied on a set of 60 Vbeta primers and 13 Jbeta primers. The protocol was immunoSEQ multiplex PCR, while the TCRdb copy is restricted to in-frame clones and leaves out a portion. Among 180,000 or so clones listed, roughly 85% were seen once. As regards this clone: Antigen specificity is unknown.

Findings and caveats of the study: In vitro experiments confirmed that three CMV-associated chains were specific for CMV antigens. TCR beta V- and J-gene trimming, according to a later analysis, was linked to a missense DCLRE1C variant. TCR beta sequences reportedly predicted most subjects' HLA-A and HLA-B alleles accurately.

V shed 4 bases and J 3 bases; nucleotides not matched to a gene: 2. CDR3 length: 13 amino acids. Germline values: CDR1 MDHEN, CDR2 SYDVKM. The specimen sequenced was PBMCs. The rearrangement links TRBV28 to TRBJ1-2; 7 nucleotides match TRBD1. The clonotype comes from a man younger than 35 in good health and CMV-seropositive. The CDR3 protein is CASSSGTDYGYTF. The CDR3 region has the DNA TGTGCCAGCAGTTCGGGGACAGACTATGGCTACACCTTC.